The sample holds many counts of the clone carrying this T cell receptor beta chain. Its antigen is unidentified. This specimen belongs to a study of neurological immune-mediated disorders. The cDNA was generated through 5'RACE incorporating 10-nucleotide random UMIs. TCRdb recomputed calls from the 5' RACE reads with MiXCR, one row per CDR3 protein. The sample includes 65,000 to 80,000 distinct CDR3 sequences, roughly 4.9% of them seen just once. General study findings and limits: None of the features examined (clinical or MRI) was associated with the multiple sclerosis repertoire cluster. One related-CDR3 cluster, identified by phylogenetic grouping, held the repertoires of 18 of 34 multiple sclerosis patients and was a possible signature. Multiple sclerosis patients had less TCR clonal expansion than even healthy controls, unlike HTLV-1-associated myelopathy.

Sequencing was performed on PBMCs. This clonotype was sampled from an older woman with multiple sclerosis.

CDR3: CAITFGPGQGSYYTF. Written as DNA, the CDR3 is TGTGCCATCACTTTCGGACCGGGGCAAGGATCATACTACACCTTC. This rearrangement joins TRBV10-3 to TRBJ1-2, with TRBD1 as a possible D gene (5 bases). V was shortened by 7 bases and J by 10 bases, with 25 bases between the two germline ends. CDR1 is ENHRY and CDR2 is SYGVKD in the germline V gene. The CDR3 totals 15 residues.